The 30 T cell receptor beta chains in this list originate from one sample, sequenced in a study of post-analysis software for immune sequencing data. Broader study findings: Among 4 or 5 TRBV segments more frequent in patients than controls were TRBV5-6, TRBV5-1 and TRBV20-1.

The TCR beta cDNA libraries carried unique molecular identifiers. TCRdb re-derived calls from the PCR reads in MiXCR, one entry per CDR3 protein. This table has hundreds of thousands of distinct CDR3 sequences, approximately 60% appearing once. What these receptors recognize is not known. The material sequenced was blood. These receptors all come from a girl aged 2-10 years with multiple sclerosis.

This clonotype was observed a few times. The rearrangement links TRBV10-3 to TRBJ2-1, with D hard to call. The CDR3 is made up of 11 amino acids. Trimming shortened V by 2 bases and J by 6 bases, and 2 bases separated the two germline ends. Germline CDR1 ENHRY, CDR2 SYGVKD. This CDR3 is CAISEGNEQFF. The CDR3 DNA reads TGTGCCATCAGTGAGGGCAATGAGCAGTTCTTC.

The V gene is TRBV20-1, the J gene TRBJ2-7; TRBD2 might be the D (6 bases). V lost 4 bases to trimming and J lost 0 bases, with 19 bases between them. The length of the CDR3 is 16 residues. From germline, CDR1 is DFQATT and CDR2 SNEGSKA (reference sequence). The CDR3 DNA is TGCAGTGCTAACCGGAGGAGGGAGCACCACTCCTACGAGCAGTACTTC. Encoded protein: CSANRRREHHSYEQYF.

As concerns this clonotype: An end of the junction does not agree with germline; a read error may underlie this. The chain links TRBV29-1 to TRBJ2-7, with D tentatively TRBD2 (5 bases). This CDR3 has 15 amino acids. CDR1 SQVTM and CDR2 ANQGSEA come from the germline V gene. The CDR3 DNA is TGCGGCGTTGAGTTATGGGAGAGAAGGCCCTACGAGCAGTACTTC. Translating it yields CGVELWERRPYEQYF.

This clonotype has only one observation. The genes are TRBV29-1 and TRBJ2-5; 7 bases agree with TRBD2. CDR3 length: 13 residues. Germline loops: CDR1 SQVTM, CDR2 ANQGSEA. Trimming took 8 bases from V and 5 from J; bases not matched to a gene: 11. CDR3 residues: CSTREDNLETQYF. The CDR3 DNA is TGCAGCACCCGGGAGGACAACCTGGAGACCCAGTACTTC.

The rearrangement links TRBV20-1 to TRBJ2-3, with a tentative D call TRBD2 (5 bases). The CDR3 is made up of 14 amino acids. Germline CDR1 reads DFQATT; CDR2 reads SNEGSKA (reference sequence). Trimming cost V 7 bases and J 2 bases, with 16 bases left between them. Here the CDR3 reads CSVKGPLVTDTQYF. The CDR3 bases are TGCAGTGTTAAGGGCCCACTAGTCACAGATACGCAGTATTTT.

V usage is TRBV5-6 and J usage is TRBJ2-4; D ambiguous. Germline values: CDR1 SGHDT, CDR2 YYEEEE. This CDR3 has 14 amino acids. V was clipped by 0 bases and J by 1 base, with 5 bases between them. DNA for the CDR3: TGTGCCAGCAGCTTGGTCGATGCCAAAAACATTCAGTACTTC. It specifies CASSLVDAKNIQYF. The whole variable domain, remainder taken from reference TRBV5-6 and TRBJ2-4, is DAGVTQSPTHLIKTRGQQVTLRCSPKSGHDTVSWYQQALGQGPQFIFQYYEEEERQRGNFPDRFSGHQFPNYSSELNVNALLLGDSALYLCASSLVDAKNIQYFGAGTRLSVL.

This clonotype was detected once. The chain couples TRBV24-1 to TRBJ2-7; 12 bases line up with TRBD1. Matching the DNA end better, TRBJ2-5 makes the J call doubtful. Germline CDR1 reads KGHDR; CDR2 reads SFDVKD. This CDR3 contains 16 residues. CDR3 residues: CATSDPGTGGSETQYF. CDR3 bases: TGTGCCACCAGTGATCCCGGGACAGGGGGCTCGGAGACCCAGTACTTC.

This clonotype was seen only once. The J gene is TRBJ1-1, the V gene TRBV20-1; D not resolved. The length of the CDR3 is 14 residues. The germline gives CDR1 DFQATT, CDR2 SNEGSKA (reference sequence). Deletions cut 5 bases from V and 3 bases from J, with 16 bases between. Written as DNA, the CDR3 is TGCAGTGCTCGTCACGGTTCGAGGGACACTGAAGCTTTCTTT. This gives the protein CSARHGSRDTEAFF.

The chain combines TRBV5-1 with TRBJ2-7, with D perhaps assigned TRBD1 or TRBD2 (5 bases each). Trimming pared 4 bases from V and 0 bases from J, leaving 11 bases between. This CDR3 has 14 residues. Germline V gene sequence: CDR1 SGHRS, CDR2 YFSETQ. The CDR3 DNA reads as TGCGCCAGCAGCAGAGGGGACGGCTCCTACGAGCAGTACTTC. Its protein product is CASSRGDGSYEQYF.

The chain employs TRBV28 and TRBJ2-3; TRBD2 is a possible D gene (5 bases). Trimming cost V 8 bases and J 6 bases, with 9 bases left between them. The CDR3 is 11 residues long. Germline lookup yields CDR1 MDHEN and CDR2 SYDVKM. DNA of the CDR3: TGTGCCAGCCTAGTAGCGGATACGCAGTATTTT. As protein: CASLVADTQYF.

This chain joins TRBV7-6 and TRBJ2-5; D is possibly TRBD1 or TRBD2 (5 bases each). Germline V lookup: CDR1 SGHVS, CDR2 FNYEAQ. The CDR3 has 14 residues. Trimming pared 5 bases from V and 5 bases from J, leaving 15 bases between. The DNA for the CDR3 is TGTGCCAGCAGCCCCAGCGCGTGGGGGGAGACCCAGTACTTC. Its protein product is CASSPSAWGETQYF.

This clonotype was recorded once. V gene TRBV6-5 combines with J gene TRBJ1-2; possible D gene TRBD1, 5 bases. V was clipped by 0 bases and J by 8 bases, with 13 bases between them. The CDR3 has 14 amino acids. Germline V gives CDR1 MNHEY, CDR2 SVGAGI. For the CDR3, the DNA is TGTGCCAGCAGTTACTCGATGGCGGGGGTCGGCTACACCTTC. It encodes CASSYSMAGVGYTF.

The rearrangement uses TRBV6-2 or TRBV6-3 and TRBJ2-3, with D possibly being TRBD2 (6 bases). The V end lost 4 bases, the J end lost 2 bases, and 22 bases lay between the germline ends. CDR1 and CDR2 from the germline V gene are MNHEY and SVGEGT. This CDR3 region has 18 residues. The CDR3 DNA reads as TGTGCCAGCAGTTCCTCAGGGTACGGGGGACTCAACACAGATACGCAGTATTTT. Its protein product is CASSSSGYGGLNTDTQYF.

The chain has TRBV12-3 or TRBV12-4 and TRBJ1-6, with D unclear. Trimming left V 6 bases short and J 2 bases short, with 11 bases between. The CDR3 loop spans 15 amino acids. The CDR3 coding sequence is TGTGCCAGCAGCCGTCGGAACACCTATAATTCACCCCTCCACTTT. Amino acid sequence: CASSRRNTYNSPLHF.

This clonotype is a singleton in its sample. The chain couples TRBV27 to TRBJ1-2; D is unresolved. CDR3 length: 13 residues. CDR1 MNHEY and CDR2 SMNVEV come from the germline V gene (reference sequence). V was shortened by 6 bases and J by 0 bases, with 8 bases between the two germline ends. This chain's CDR3 is CASRGIANYGYTF. The CDR3 DNA sequence: TGTGCCAGCAGGGGGATAGCTAACTATGGCTACACCTTC.

The V and J genes are TRBV20-1 and TRBJ2-4; 7 bases align to TRBD1. This CDR3 region has 14 residues. Germline lookup yields CDR1 DFQATT and CDR2 SNEGSKA (reference sequence). Unmatched junction bases numbered 6, after V lost 4 bases and J lost 3 bases. The CDR3 protein is CSAKTGSGKNIQYF. The CDR3 bases are TGCAGTGCTAAGACAGGGTCAGGCAAAAACATTCAGTACTTC.

This clonotype was seen only a few times. The rearrangement uses TRBV29-1 and TRBJ2-1; TRBD2 aligns across 9 bases. The germline gives CDR1 SQVTM, CDR2 ANQGSEA. CDR3 length: 16 amino acids. V lost 3 bases to trimming and J lost 0 bases; unmatched junction nucleotides: 6. As DNA, the CDR3 is TGCAGCGTTGATGGGACTAGCCGCCGCTCCTACAATGAGCAGTTCTTC. Amino acids: CSVDGTSRRSYNEQFF.

This clonotype was seen a single time. The chain combines TRBV4-2 with TRBJ2-1, with 8 bases identical to TRBD2. Unmatched junction bases numbered 13, after V lost 1 base and J lost 5 bases. The CDR3 runs to 18 residues. CDR1 LGHNA and CDR2 YNFKEQ come from the germline V gene. The CDR3 DNA reads as TGTGCCAGCAGCCAAGTAAGGGGCGCGGGGGGCCCCCACAATGAGCAGTTCTTC. This sequence encodes CASSQVRGAGGPHNEQFF.

The J gene is TRBJ2-3, the V gene TRBV12-3 or TRBV12-4; no firm D call. The CDR3 extends over 13 amino acids. Trimming left V 4 bases short and J 4 bases short, with 9 bases between. CDR3 sequence: CASSSMGADTQYF. The DNA for the CDR3 is TGTGCCAGCAGTTCTATGGGTGCAGATACGCAGTATTTT.

In regard to this clonotype: A read error may account for a junction end that differs from germline. The chain has TRBV20-1 and TRBJ2-7; D assignment may be TRBD1 or TRBD2 (5 bases each). TRBJ2-5 explains the end of the DNA better; the J call may be wrong. The CDR3 totals 13 residues. Per germline, CDR1 DFQATT and CDR2 SNEGSKA (reference sequence). CDR3 DNA sequence: TGCAGTGCCAGAGGGGTGACTCAAGAGACCCAGTACTTC. Translation gives CSARGVTQETQYF.

There are a few counts of this clonotype. V and J are TRBV11-2 and TRBJ1-4; no reliable D call. Germline loops: CDR1 SGHAT, CDR2 FQNNGV. The length of the CDR3 is 15 residues. Deletions cut 5 bases from V and 7 bases from J, with 17 bases between. CDR3 in amino acids: CASSVRPGEGEKLFF. In DNA form, the CDR3 reads TGTGCCAGCAGCGTCCGACCCGGAGAGGGTGAAAAACTGTTTTTT.

The rearrangement uses TRBV20-1 and TRBJ2-5, with D possibly matching TRBD2 (7 bases). Germline CDR1 and CDR2: DFQATT and SNEGSKA (reference sequence). V dropped 5 bases and J dropped 4 bases, with 20 bases sitting between them. The CDR3 is 15 amino acids. The CDR3 reads CSAPLIGGAVETQYF. The CDR3 DNA follows: TGCAGTGCTCCTCTAATAGGGGGGGCCGTAGAGACCCAGTACTTC.

The V call is TRBV5-5, the J call TRBJ2-1; TRBD1 matches 11 bases. The CDR3 spans 15 residues. The V gene's germline CDR1 is SGHKS and CDR2 YYEKEE (reference sequence). V shed 5 bases and J 2 bases; nucleotides not matched to a gene: 3. The CDR3, as DNA: TGTGCCAGCAGACGGACAGGGGGCCCCTACAATGAGCAGTTCTTC. Encoded protein: CASRRTGGPYNEQFF.

This clonotype came up a few times. The genes are TRBV10-3 and TRBJ2-1; TRBD2 matches at 8 bases. The CDR3 has 13 amino acids. Germline V CDR1 and CDR2: ENHRY, SYGVKD. Unmatched junction bases numbered 6, after V lost 6 bases and J lost 8 bases. CDR3 loop: CAIRAGGPDEQFF. Written as DNA, the CDR3 is TGTGCCATCAGGGCGGGGGGCCCAGATGAGCAGTTCTTC.

This clonotype was seen only a few times. V is TRBV6-2 or TRBV6-3 and J is TRBJ2-3; D possibly matches TRBD1 or TRBD2 (5 bases each). Looked up from germline, CDR1 is MNHEY and CDR2 is SVGEGT. The CDR3 has 13 residues. The V end was cut by 6 bases, the J end by 10 bases, with 17 bases between. CDR3 nucleotide sequence: TGTGCCAGCAGCCCTGGGACGGGGTTCGCGCAGTATTTT. Translating gives CASSPGTGFAQYF.

The V call is TRBV12-3 or TRBV12-4, the J call TRBJ1-5; maybe TRBD1 (5 bases). V was cut by 2 bases and J by 2 bases, with 13 bases left in between. The CDR3 length is 16 residues. The CDR3 coding sequence is TGTGCCAGCAGTTTATGGGCAGGGAAGGGCAATCAGCCCCAGCATTTT. As protein: CASSLWAGKGNQPQHF.

The J gene is TRBJ2-5, the V gene TRBV28; D may be TRBD2 (6 bases). The DNA end favors TRBJ2-7, so the J call may be wrong. CDR1 MDHEN and CDR2 SYDVKM come from the germline V gene. This CDR3 has 14 residues. The CDR3 region has the DNA TGTGCCAGCAGCCGCTGGGGTGGGGGGAGCGAGCAGTACTTC. It codes for CASSRWGGGSEQYF.

This sequence joins TRBV20-1 and TRBJ1-1; maybe TRBD1 (5 bases). The CDR3 has 12 amino acids. With 2 bases removed from V and 6 bases from J, the gap between germline ends came to 10 bases. Germline values: CDR1 DFQATT, CDR2 SNEGSKA (reference sequence). The CDR3 loop reads CSARLRDAEAFF. CDR3 nucleotides: TGCAGTGCTAGACTCAGGGACGCTGAAGCTTTCTTT.

This clonotype was seen only a few times. The V gene is TRBV5-1, the J gene TRBJ2-1; 10 nucleotides line up with TRBD2. J was trimmed by 8 bases and V by 1 base; bases with no gene match: 6. This CDR3 is 15 amino acids long. The germline CDR1 and CDR2 sequences are SGHRS and YFSETQ. The CDR3 DNA is TGCGCCAGCAGCTTGAAGGCTAGCGGGAGCCATGAGCAGTTCTTC. This translates into CASSLKASGSHEQFF.

J is TRBJ2-3 and V is TRBV20-1; TRBD1 agrees at 7 bases. The CDR3 covers 13 residues. CDR1 DFQATT and CDR2 SNEGSKA come from the germline V gene (reference sequence). This CDR3 is CSRGRGSTDTQYF. CDR3 DNA: TGCAGCCGGGGCAGGGGGAGCACAGATACGCAGTATTTT.